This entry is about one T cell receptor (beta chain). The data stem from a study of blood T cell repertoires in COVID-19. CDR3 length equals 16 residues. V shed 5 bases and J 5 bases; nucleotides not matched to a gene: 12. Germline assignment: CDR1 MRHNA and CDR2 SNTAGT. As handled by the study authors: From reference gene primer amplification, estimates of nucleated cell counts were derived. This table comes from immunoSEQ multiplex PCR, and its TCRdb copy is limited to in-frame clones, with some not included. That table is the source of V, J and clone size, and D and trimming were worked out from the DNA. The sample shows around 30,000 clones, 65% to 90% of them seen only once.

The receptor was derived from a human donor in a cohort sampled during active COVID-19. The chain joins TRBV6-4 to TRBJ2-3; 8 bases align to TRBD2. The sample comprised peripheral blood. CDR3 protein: CASSTGSGSSEDTQYF. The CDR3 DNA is TGTGCCAGCAGTACGGGGAGCGGGAGTTCCGAAGATACGCAGTATTTT.